These 12 T cell receptor beta chains were sequenced from one sample in a study of siplizumab effects on memory and regulatory T cells. Sequencing used immunoSEQ multiplex PCR; TCRdb keeps in-frame clones, though not all of them. The sample consists of tens of thousands of clones, about 90% of them appearing once. The sequenced material came from CD8+ T cells sorted from blood. The receptors were gathered from a human donor in good health.

The chain links TRBV4-1 to TRBJ1-1; TRBD1 matches at 8 bases. Germline V gene lookup returns CDR1 MGHRA and CDR2 YSYEKL. The CDR3 loop spans 15 amino acids. V was pared by 0 bases and J by 8 bases, with 8 bases of the junction left unmatched. Here the CDR3 DNA reads TGCGCCAGCAGCCAAGAGCCCCTGACAGGGGAGGAAGCTTTCTTT. Translating gives CASSQEPLTGEEAFF.

The V call is TRBV6-1, the J call TRBJ2-1, with a weak D call TRBD2 (6 bases). The CDR3 is made up of 13 amino acids. V shed 5 bases and J shed 5 bases, with 10 bases lying between them. Germline-derived CDR1 and CDR2 are MNHNS and SASEGT. CDR3 loop: CASSYGGNNEQFF. The DNA of the CDR3 is TGTGCCAGCAGTTATGGGGGGAACAATGAGCAGTTCTTC.

The CDR3 DNA reads as TGTGCCAGCAGTAGACCCGGGGAGCTGTTTTTT. This gives the protein CASSRPGELFF. This rearrangement joins TRBV7-9 to TRBJ2-2; D is uncertain. V was shortened by 6 bases and J by 6 bases, with 5 bases between the two germline ends. The CDR3 totals 11 residues. Per germline, CDR1 SEHNR and CDR2 FQNEAQ (reference sequence).

The chain combines TRBV18 with TRBJ2-1; D may be TRBD2 (6 bases). The length of the CDR3 is 15 residues. The V gene's germline CDR1 is KGHSH and CDR2 LQKENI. Trimming took off 2 bases at V and 7 bases at J, with 15 bases between the two ends. The CDR3 is CASSPIGGLLNEQFF. The CDR3 region has the DNA TGTGCCAGCTCACCAATAGGAGGGCTTCTTAATGAGCAGTTCTTC.

The V and J genes are TRBV10-3 and TRBJ2-2, with 9 bases identical to TRBD2. V lost 8 bases and J lost 7; bases outside the gene matches: 5. The CDR3 totals 13 residues. Germline V gives CDR1 ENHRY, CDR2 SYGVKD. The CDR3 protein is CAILSGGGGELFF. The DNA of the CDR3 is TGTGCCATCCTTAGCGGGGGAGGCGGGGAGCTGTTTTTT.

This chain connects TRBV5-1 to TRBJ1-3, with D perhaps TRBD1 (5 bases). The germline gives CDR1 SGHRS, CDR2 YFSETQ. The CDR3 sequence is 17 residues long. V was cut by 3 bases and J by 0 bases, with 16 bases left in between. In DNA form, the CDR3 reads TGCGCCAGCAGCTCGGAGACAGTCTGGAGCTCTGGAAACACCATATATTTT. The encoded protein is CASSSETVWSSGNTIYF.

The chain employs TRBV6-6 and TRBJ2-7; D is uncertain. From germline, CDR1 is MNHNY and CDR2 SVGAGI (reference sequence). The V gene lost 0 bases and the J gene lost 2 bases, with 8 bases spanning the gap. CDR3 size: 14 residues. The CDR3 nucleotides read TGTGCCAGCAGTTACTCAGGGCACACCTACGAGCAGTACTTC. Translation gives CASSYSGHTYEQYF.

The chain is built from TRBV4-1 and TRBJ2-5; no clear D. Looked up from germline, CDR1 is MGHRA and CDR2 is YSYEKL. This CDR3 comprises 15 residues. V lost 0 bases to trimming and J lost 2 bases, with 10 bases between them. Here the CDR3 reads CASSQEGRTQETQYF. The DNA for the CDR3 is TGCGCCAGCAGCCAAGAAGGACGGACGCAAGAGACCCAGTACTTC.

The count of this clone is one. The chain recombines TRBV5-1 with TRBJ2-2; 11 bases are a match to TRBD2. The length of the CDR3 is 19 residues. Germline CDR1 and CDR2: SGHRS and YFSETQ. V lost 4 bases, J lost 1 base, and 12 bases stayed unmatched. In DNA, the CDR3 is TGCGCCAGCAGCGGGGAGGTACTAGCGGGAGCTTGGAACACCGGGGAGCTGTTTTTT. It translates to CASSGEVLAGAWNTGELFF.

DNA for the CDR3: TGTGCCAGTAGTCGGGACTACTACAATGAGCAGTTCTTC. Its protein product is CASSRDYYNEQFF. The chain is built from TRBV19 and TRBJ2-1; 7 bases line up with TRBD2. Germline-derived CDR1 and CDR2 are LNHDA and SQIVND (reference sequence). Germline trimming cut 5 bases from V and 3 bases from J; bases unmatched to any gene: 1. The CDR3 covers 13 residues.

This chain connects TRBV6-1 to TRBJ1-1; no reliable D call. In germline, CDR1 is MNHNS, CDR2 SASEGT. V was shortened by 6 bases and J by 1 base, with 12 bases between the two germline ends. This CDR3 is 14 amino acids long. CDR3 sequence reads: CASSDTVGNTEAFF. CDR3 DNA: TGTGCCAGCAGCGACACTGTCGGGAACACTGAAGCTTTCTTT.

In DNA form, the CDR3 reads TGTGCCAGCAGCTTGGACGGGACGGGGCGGCTCCGGATTAACTATGGCTACACCTTC. Amino acids: CASSLDGTGRLRINYGYTF. The V gene is TRBV5-8, the J gene TRBJ1-2; possible D gene TRBD1, 5 bases. This CDR3 is 19 amino acids long. CDR1 is SGHTS and CDR2 is YDEGEE in the germline V gene. Trimming left V 0 bases short and J 1 base short, with 22 bases between.